Below, 20 T cell receptor beta chains from the same sample are listed, as sequenced in a study of T cell changes during pregnancy in multiple sclerosis. Measured with immunoSEQ multiplex PCR; TCRdb has only the in-frame clones, and not every one. The sample contains 58,000 or so clones, over 75% of which appear only once. The sample in question was peripheral blood, obtained in the first trimester of pregnancy. These receptors all come from a female donor in good health, enrolled as a control in a pregnancy study.

This rearrangement joins TRBV4-1 to TRBJ2-2; tentatively, D is TRBD2 (6 bases). The CDR3 has 16 amino acids. Deletions cut 1 base from V and 5 bases from J, with 14 bases between. CDR1 and CDR2 (germline): MGHRA, YSYEKL. The CDR3 is CASSQGSGRGTGELFF. CDR3 bases: TGCGCCAGCAGCCAAGGGTCCGGGAGAGGGACCGGGGAGCTGTTTTTT.

The V gene is TRBV6-1, the J gene TRBJ2-3, with a tentative D call TRBD1 (5 bases). The CDR3 totals 15 residues. CDR1 is MNHNS, CDR2 SASEGT, per germline. With 3 bases removed from V and 3 bases from J, the gap between germline ends came to 13 bases. This CDR3 reads CASSDRGEPTDTQYF. The CDR3 region has the DNA TGTGCCAGCAGTGATAGGGGTGAGCCGACAGATACGCAGTATTTT.

The chain links TRBV11-1 to TRBJ1-1; D ambiguous. This CDR3 has 18 amino acids. Germline V gives CDR1 SGHAT, CDR2 FQDESV (reference sequence). The V end was cut by 0 bases, the J end by 1 base, with 18 bases between. Written as DNA, the CDR3 is TGTGCCAGCAGCTTAGCGTTTCAGGTGGTGTCGAAGAACACTGAAGCTTTCTTT. Residues: CASSLAFQVVSKNTEAFF.

This clone was found once. This chain connects TRBV19 to TRBJ2-1; possible D gene TRBD2, 6 bases. V gave up 7 bases and J gave up 6 bases, with 10 bases separating them. Per the germline V gene, CDR1 is LNHDA and CDR2 is SQIVND (reference sequence). The CDR3 spans 12 residues. CDR3 protein: CASTPGGNEQFF. Here the CDR3 DNA reads TGTGCCAGTACCCCCGGGGGCAATGAGCAGTTCTTC.

The chain combines TRBV6-6 with TRBJ1-4, with 11 bases aligning to TRBD1. Germline assignment: CDR1 MNHNY and CDR2 SVGAGI (reference sequence). V lost 6 bases, J lost 6 bases, and 3 bases stayed unmatched. This CDR3 contains 14 residues. The CDR3 nucleotides read TGTGCCAGCAGCGTGGGACAGGGGGATGAAAAACTGTTTTTT. It codes for CASSVGQGDEKLFF.

This clone was observed a handful of times. This rearrangement joins TRBV5-1 to TRBJ2-1, with 8 bases lining up with TRBD2. Unmatched junction bases numbered 6, after V lost 1 base and J lost 6 bases. CDR3 size: 15 residues. Germline V gene lookup returns CDR1 SGHRS and CDR2 YFSETQ. The CDR3: CASSLTSGVINEQFF. CDR3 DNA sequence: TGCGCCAGCAGCTTGACTAGCGGAGTAATCAATGAGCAGTTCTTC.

The chain carries TRBV4-2 and TRBJ2-2; TRBD1 matches 7 bases. Germline CDR1 reads LGHNA; CDR2 reads YNFKEQ. The V gene end was trimmed by 3 bases and the J gene end by 5 bases; junction bases not matched to a gene: 6. The CDR3 totals 15 residues. The CDR3 reads CASSQNRGRTGELFF. CDR3 in DNA: TGTGCCAGCAGCCAGAACAGGGGTAGGACCGGGGAGCTGTTTTTT.

This chain links TRBV18 with TRBJ2-7; 8 positions agree with TRBD1. The germline V gene has CDR1 KGHSH and CDR2 LQKENI. The CDR3 has 15 amino acids. V lost 6 bases, J lost 2 bases, and 9 bases stayed unmatched. CDR3 nucleotides: TGTGCCAGCTCGCCAGGGACAGGTGGAACCTACGAGCAGTACTTC. Protein: CASSPGTGGTYEQYF.

V gene TRBV10-3 combines with J gene TRBJ1-4, with D perhaps matching TRBD1 (6 bases). The CDR3 covers 16 residues. Per germline, CDR1 ENHRY and CDR2 SYGVKD. V shed 0 bases and J shed 3 bases, with 11 bases lying between them. The CDR3 coding sequence is TGTGCCATCAGTGAGTCGGACAGCCCTTCTAATGAAAAACTGTTTTTT. It encodes CAISESDSPSNEKLFF.

This clone was seen a single time. CDR3 coding DNA: TGTGCCAGCAGACAGGATGTTTTCTACGAGCAGTACTTC. It encodes CASRQDVFYEQYF. V gene TRBV2 combines with J gene TRBJ2-7, with a tentative D call TRBD1 (5 bases). This CDR3 comprises 13 residues. Germline loops: CDR1 SNHLY, CDR2 FYNNEI. V lost 6 bases to trimming and J lost 3 bases, with 12 bases between them.

V and J are TRBV2 and TRBJ2-7; 9 nucleotides align to TRBD1. The germline V gene encodes CDR1 SNHLY and CDR2 FYNNEI. The CDR3 consists of 14 residues. Trimming removed 3 bases from V and 5 bases from J; junction bases left unmatched: 5. The CDR3 region is CASSEGQGVDEQYF. The CDR3 region has the DNA TGTGCCAGCAGTGAGGGACAGGGTGTCGACGAGCAGTACTTC. The whole variable domain, filled in from reference TRBV2 and TRBJ2-7, reads EPEVTQTPSHQVTQMGQEVILRCVPISNHLYFYWYRQILGQKVEFLVSFYNNEISEKSEIFDDQFSVERPDGSNFTLKIRSTKLEDSAMYFCASSEGQGVDEQYFGPGTRLTVT.

The chain employs TRBV28 and TRBJ1-5; TRBD1 might be the D (5 bases). The V gene lost 2 bases and the J gene lost 4 bases, with 9 bases spanning the gap. This CDR3 comprises 14 residues. CDR1 and CDR2 (germline): MDHEN, SYDVKM. The CDR3 bases are TGTGCCAGCAGTTTAATGACAGAGAATCAGCCCCAGCATTTT. Residues: CASSLMTENQPQHF.

The V gene is TRBV6-5, the J gene TRBJ1-2; no reliable D call. Germline V gives CDR1 MNHEY, CDR2 SVGAGI. Trimming took 6 bases from V and 5 from J, leaving 13 bases between them. The CDR3 spans 13 residues. Here the CDR3 reads CASSRTGGYGYTF. For the CDR3, the DNA is TGTGCCAGCAGCCGTACCGGAGGGTATGGCTACACCTTC.

As for this clone: Mismatch with germline at one junction end may stem from a read error. The gene calls are TRBV18 and TRBJ2-1, with TRBD2 matching over 9 bases. The length of the CDR3 is 17 residues. Germline V gene lookup returns CDR1 KGHSH and CDR2 LQKENI. Here the CDR3 reads CASSPGSGTSSNNEQFF. The CDR3 DNA follows: TGTGCCAGCTCACCGGGATCCGGGACTAGCTCCAACAATGAGCAGTTCTTC.

The rearrangement joins TRBV7-9 to TRBJ2-7; 8 bases align to TRBD1. Trimming took 5 bases from V and 3 from J; bases not matched to a gene: 0. Germline-derived CDR1 and CDR2 are SEHNR and FQNEAQ (reference sequence). This CDR3 is 12 amino acids long. CDR3 in amino acids: CASSDRGYEQYF. The DNA for the CDR3 is TGTGCCAGCAGCGACAGGGGCTACGAGCAGTACTTC.

The count of this clone is one. This rearrangement joins TRBV5-1 to TRBJ2-7; D gene ambiguous. The CDR3 spans 13 residues. Germline V gene sequence: CDR1 SGHRS, CDR2 YFSETQ. V lost 4 bases to trimming and J lost 9 bases, with 17 bases between them. CDR3 in DNA: TGCGCCAGCAGCCGCGACACTCTCGACGGGCAGTACTTC. Translated: CASSRDTLDGQYF.

The V gene is TRBV9, the J gene TRBJ1-1; 7 nucleotides align to TRBD1. CDR1 and CDR2 (germline): SGDLS, YYNGEE. V dropped 4 bases and J dropped 5; count of bases not matched to a gene: 11. This CDR3 contains 15 residues. The CDR3 DNA sequence: TGTGCCAGCAGCACCCCGGACAGGATTGGAACTGAAGCTTTCTTT. It encodes CASSTPDRIGTEAFF. Looking up the rest from reference TRBV9 and TRBJ1-1 gives the full variable domain: DSGVTQTPKHLITATGQRVTLRCSPRSGDLSVYWYQQSLDQGLQFLIQYYNGEERAKGNILERFSAQQFPDLHSELNLSSLELGDSALYFCASSTPDRIGTEAFFGQGTRLTVV.

The chain links TRBV28 to TRBJ1-1; D call uncertain. CDR1 and CDR2 (germline): MDHEN, SYDVKM. V was trimmed by 5 bases and J by 1 base, leaving 11 bases between them. The CDR3 totals 14 residues. The CDR3 DNA is TGTGCCAGCAGTCCTCCTACCGAGAACACTGAAGCTTTCTTT. Amino acid sequence: CASSPPTENTEAFF.

The V and J genes are TRBV27 and TRBJ2-6; a weak D match, TRBD1 (5 bases). V was clipped by 2 bases and J by 4 bases, with 9 bases between them. Germline V lookup: CDR1 MNHEY, CDR2 SMNVEV (reference sequence). The CDR3 totals 15 residues. CDR3 amino acids: CASSLAHRGANVLTF. The CDR3 DNA sequence: TGTGCCAGCAGTTTAGCGCACAGGGGGGCCAACGTCCTGACTTTC.

In this sample, this clone turned up once. V and J are TRBV7-9 and TRBJ2-7; a weak D match, TRBD2 (6 bases). The V end lost 7 bases, the J end lost 2 bases, and 12 bases lay between the germline ends. Germline V gives CDR1 SEHNR, CDR2 FQNEAQ (reference sequence). The CDR3 extends over 13 amino acids. In DNA, the CDR3 is TGTGCCAGCAAGGAGGGTGGCGCCTACGAGCAGTACTTC. Its translation: CASKEGGAYEQYF.